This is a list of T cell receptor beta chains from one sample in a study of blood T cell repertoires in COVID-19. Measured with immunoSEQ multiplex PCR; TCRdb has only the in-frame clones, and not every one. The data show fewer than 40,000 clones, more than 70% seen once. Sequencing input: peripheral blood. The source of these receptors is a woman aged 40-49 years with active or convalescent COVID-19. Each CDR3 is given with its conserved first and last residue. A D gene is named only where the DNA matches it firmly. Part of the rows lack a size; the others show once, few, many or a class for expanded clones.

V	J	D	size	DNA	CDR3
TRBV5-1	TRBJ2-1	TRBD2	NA	TGCGCCAGCGGTCCGGGACTAGCGGGGATCGATGAGCAGTTCTTC	CASGPGLAGIDEQFF
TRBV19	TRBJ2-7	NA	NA	TGTGCCAGTAGTAGGGTGGTGAGACGAGGGACCTACGAGCAGTACTTC	CASSRVVRRGTYEQYF
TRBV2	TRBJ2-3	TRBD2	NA	TGTGCCAGCAGGGGGACTCCCGGGGGGACAGATACGCAGTATTTT	CASRGTPGGTDTQYF
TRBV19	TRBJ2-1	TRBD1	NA	TGTGCCAGTAGTATCAGGCCGGGACAGGAGGCTTTGCCGGGATCCGGAGATGAGCAGTTCTTC	CASSIRPGQEALPGSGDEQFF
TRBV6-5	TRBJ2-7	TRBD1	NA	TGTGCCAGCAAACAGGGGGGTTCCTACGAGCAGTACTTC	CASKQGGSYEQYF
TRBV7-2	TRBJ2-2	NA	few	TGTGCCAGCAATATGGCCCGCACCGGGGAGCTGTTTTTT	CASNMARTGELFF
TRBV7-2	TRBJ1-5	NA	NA	TGTGCCAGCAGCTTAATAGCCGATAGCAATCAGCCCCAGCATTTT	CASSLIADSNQPQHF
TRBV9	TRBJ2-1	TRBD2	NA	TGTGCCAGCAGCGCCTCTAGCGGGACCTCCTACAATGAGCAGTTCTTC	CASSASSGTSYNEQFF
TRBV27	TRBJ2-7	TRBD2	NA	TGTGCCAGCAGTGTCAGGGACGGACTAGCGGGGCCTGACTACGAGCAGTACTTC	CASSVRDGLAGPDYEQYF
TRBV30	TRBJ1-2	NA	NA	TGTGCCTGGAGCCGCCCTGGGGAGGGCCCGTATGGCTACACCTTC	CAWSRPGEGPYGYTF
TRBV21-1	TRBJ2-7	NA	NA	TGTGCCAGCACCTGCCGCCCGGGACAGGCCGACGAGCAGTACTTC	CASTCRPGQADEQYF
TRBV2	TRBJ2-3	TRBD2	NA	TGCGCCAGCAAGTGGCTAGCGGCCTCGGATACGCAGTATTTT	CASKWLAASDTQYF
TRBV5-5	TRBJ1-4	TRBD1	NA	TGTGCCAGCAGCTTGGGCCAGGGGGAACCCAATGAAAAACTGTTTTTT	CASSLGQGEPNEKLFF
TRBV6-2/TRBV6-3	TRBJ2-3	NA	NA	TGTGCCAGCAGTTACTCCGTTGCCGCGGGACTCGCAGATACGCAGTATTTT	CASSYSVAAGLADTQYF
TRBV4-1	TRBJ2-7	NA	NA	TGCGCCAGCAGCCAAGTATCGTTCCCCTACGAGCAGTACTTC	CASSQVSFPYEQYF
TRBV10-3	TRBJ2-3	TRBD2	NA	TGTGCCATCAGTGAGTCTGTGGCGGGGGGTTTTGCAGATACGCAGTATTTT	CAISESVAGGFADTQYF